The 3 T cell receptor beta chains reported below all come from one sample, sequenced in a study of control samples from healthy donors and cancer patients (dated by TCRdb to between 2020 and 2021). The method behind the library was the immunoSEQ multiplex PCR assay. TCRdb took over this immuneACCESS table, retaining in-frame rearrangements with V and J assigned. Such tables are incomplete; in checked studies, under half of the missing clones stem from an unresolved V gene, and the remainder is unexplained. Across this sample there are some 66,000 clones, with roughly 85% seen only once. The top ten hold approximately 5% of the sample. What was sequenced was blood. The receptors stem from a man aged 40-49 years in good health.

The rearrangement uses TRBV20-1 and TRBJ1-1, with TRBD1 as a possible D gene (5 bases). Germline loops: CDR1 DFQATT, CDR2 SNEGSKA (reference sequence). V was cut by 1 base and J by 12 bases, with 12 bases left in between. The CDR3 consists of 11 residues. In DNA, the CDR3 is TGCAGTGCTAGAGGTATCAGGGAACCTTTCTTT. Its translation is CSARGIREPFF.

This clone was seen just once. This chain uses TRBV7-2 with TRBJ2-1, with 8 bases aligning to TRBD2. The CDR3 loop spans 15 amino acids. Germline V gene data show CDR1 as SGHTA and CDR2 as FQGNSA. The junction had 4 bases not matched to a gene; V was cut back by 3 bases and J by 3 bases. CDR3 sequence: CASSFERGGYNEQFF. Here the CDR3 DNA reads TGTGCCAGCAGCTTCGAACGGGGGGGCTACAATGAGCAGTTCTTC.

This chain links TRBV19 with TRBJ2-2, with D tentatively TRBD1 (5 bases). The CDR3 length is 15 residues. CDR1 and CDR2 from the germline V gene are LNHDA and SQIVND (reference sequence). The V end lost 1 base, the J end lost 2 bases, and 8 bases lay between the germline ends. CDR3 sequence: CASSIGGANTGELFF. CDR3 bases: TGTGCCAGTAGTATAGGTGGGGCTAACACCGGGGAGCTGTTTTTT.